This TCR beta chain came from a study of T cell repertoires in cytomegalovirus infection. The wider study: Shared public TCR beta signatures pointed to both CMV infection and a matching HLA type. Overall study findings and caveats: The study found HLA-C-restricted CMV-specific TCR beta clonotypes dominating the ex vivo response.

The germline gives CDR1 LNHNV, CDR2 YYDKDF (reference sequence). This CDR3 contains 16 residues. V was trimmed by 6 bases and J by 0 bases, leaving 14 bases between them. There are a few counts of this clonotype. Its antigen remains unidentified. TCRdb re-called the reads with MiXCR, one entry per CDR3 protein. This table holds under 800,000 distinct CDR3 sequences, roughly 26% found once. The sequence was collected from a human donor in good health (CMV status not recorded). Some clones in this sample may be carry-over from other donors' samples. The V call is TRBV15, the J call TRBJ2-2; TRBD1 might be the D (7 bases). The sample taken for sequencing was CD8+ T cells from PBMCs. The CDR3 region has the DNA TGTGCCACCAGGGACGCAGGGGGGTCGAACACCGGGGAGCTGTTTTTT. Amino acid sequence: CATRDAGGSNTGELFF.